This TCR beta chain was recorded in a study of T cell responses to AZD1222 COVID-19 vaccine. Study as a whole: Second-dose groups at about 4 or about 12 weeks were pooled.

Study-level points and caveats: Recipients of AZD1222 seropositive at baseline numbered only 5 to 7. Repertoires in all cases were sampled only once the peak T cell response had passed. Distributed over spike, vaccine-associated CD4 TCRs predominated at 160-218 and 743-854.

Comment on this clone: The antigen is undetermined.

After removal of 5 bases from V and 0 bases from J, the junction contained 1 base not matched to a gene. CDR3 length equals 14 residues. In germline, CDR1 is SGHRS, CDR2 YFSETQ. Some clones are missing from TCRdb's copy, which holds only in-frame ones; the method was immunoSEQ multiplex PCR. The data show under 150,000 clones, 80% to 95% seen once. Sequenced material: peripheral blood, taken on day 0 of AZD1222 vaccination. This sequence originates from an adult in good health. The V and J genes are TRBV5-1 and TRBJ2-2, with 7 bases fitting TRBD1. CDR3 amino acids: CASSGQANTGELFF. The CDR3 nucleotides are TGCGCCAGCAGTGGACAGGCGAACACCGGGGAGCTGTTTTTT. Full variable domain (rest looked up from reference TRBV5-1 and TRBJ2-2): KAGVTQTPRYLIKTRGQQVTLSCSPISGHRSVSWYQQTPGQGLQFLFEYFSETQRNKGNFPGRFSGRQFSNSRSEMNVSTLELGDSALYLCASSGQANTGELFFGEGSRLTVL.